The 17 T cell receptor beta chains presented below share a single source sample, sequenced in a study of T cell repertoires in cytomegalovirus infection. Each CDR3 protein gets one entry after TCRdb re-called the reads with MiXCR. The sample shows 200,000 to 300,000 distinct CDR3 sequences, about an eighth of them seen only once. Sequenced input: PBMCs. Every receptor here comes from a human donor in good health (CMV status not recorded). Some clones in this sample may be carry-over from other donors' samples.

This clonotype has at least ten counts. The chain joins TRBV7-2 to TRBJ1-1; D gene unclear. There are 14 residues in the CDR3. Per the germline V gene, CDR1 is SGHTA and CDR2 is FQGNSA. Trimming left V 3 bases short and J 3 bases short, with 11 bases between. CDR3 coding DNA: TGTGCCAGCAGCTTGAAACGTGGGTACACTGAAGCTTTCTTT. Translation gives CASSLKRGYTEAFF.

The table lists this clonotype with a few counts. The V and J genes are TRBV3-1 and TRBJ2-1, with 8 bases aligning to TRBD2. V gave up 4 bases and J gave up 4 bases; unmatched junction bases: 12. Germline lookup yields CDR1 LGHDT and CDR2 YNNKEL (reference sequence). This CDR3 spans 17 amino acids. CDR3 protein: CASSRTLTSGLYNEQFF. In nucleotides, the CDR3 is TGTGCCAGCAGCCGAACACTTACTAGCGGCTTGTACAATGAGCAGTTCTTC.

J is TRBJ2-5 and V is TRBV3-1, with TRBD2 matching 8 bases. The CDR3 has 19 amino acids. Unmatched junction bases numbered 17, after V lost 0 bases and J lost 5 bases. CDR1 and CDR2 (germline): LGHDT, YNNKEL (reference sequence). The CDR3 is CASSQDLVTGSGVRETQYF. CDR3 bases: TGTGCCAGCAGCCAAGATTTGGTTACAGGTAGCGGGGTAAGGGAGACCCAGTACTTC.

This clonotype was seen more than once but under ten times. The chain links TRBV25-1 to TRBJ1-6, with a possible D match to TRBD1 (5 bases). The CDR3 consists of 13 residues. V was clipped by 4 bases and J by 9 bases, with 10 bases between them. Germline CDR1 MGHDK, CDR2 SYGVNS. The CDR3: CASSGGDGSPLHF. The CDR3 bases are TGTGCCAGCAGTGGGGGGGACGGTTCACCCCTCCACTTT.

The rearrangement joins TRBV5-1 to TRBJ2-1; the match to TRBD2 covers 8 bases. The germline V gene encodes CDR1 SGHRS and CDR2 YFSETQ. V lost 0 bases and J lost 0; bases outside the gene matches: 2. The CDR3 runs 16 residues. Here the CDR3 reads CASSLALAGSYNEQFF. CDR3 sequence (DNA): TGCGCCAGCAGCTTGGCTCTAGCGGGCTCCTACAATGAGCAGTTCTTC.

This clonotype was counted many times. The CDR3 nucleotides read TGTGCCAGCAGTTACGCAGGGAACTATGGCTACACCTTC. It yields the protein CASSYAGNYGYTF. The rearrangement joins TRBV6-2 or TRBV6-3 to TRBJ1-2, with TRBD1 as a possible D gene (5 bases). The CDR3 has 13 amino acids. CDR1 MNHEY and CDR2 SVGEGT come from the germline V gene. Trimming removed 2 bases at V and 2 bases at J, with 6 bases between.

The CDR3: CSVDDRKSSGANVLTF. In DNA, the CDR3 is TGCAGCGTTGATGACAGGAAAAGCTCTGGGGCCAACGTCCTGACTTTC. The V and J genes are TRBV29-1 and TRBJ2-6; tentative D call: TRBD1 (6 bases). Germline loops: CDR1 SQVTM, CDR2 ANQGSEA. The CDR3 length is 16 residues. V lost 3 bases and J 0 bases, leaving 12 bases between the germline ends.

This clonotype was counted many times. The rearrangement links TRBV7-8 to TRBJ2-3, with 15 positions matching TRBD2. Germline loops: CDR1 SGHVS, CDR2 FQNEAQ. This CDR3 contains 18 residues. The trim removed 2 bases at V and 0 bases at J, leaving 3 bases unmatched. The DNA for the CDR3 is TGTGCCAGCAGCTTAAGGACTAGCGGGGGGGCCAGCACAGATACGCAGTATTTT. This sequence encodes CASSLRTSGGASTDTQYF.

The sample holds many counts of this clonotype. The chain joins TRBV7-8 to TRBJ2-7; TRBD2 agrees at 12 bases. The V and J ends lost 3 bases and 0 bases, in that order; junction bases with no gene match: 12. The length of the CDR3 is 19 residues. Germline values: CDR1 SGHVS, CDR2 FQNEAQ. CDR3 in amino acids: CASSLTLAGGRGPSYEQYF. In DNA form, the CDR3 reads TGTGCCAGCAGCTTGACCCTAGCGGGAGGGCGAGGGCCCTCCTACGAGCAGTACTTC.

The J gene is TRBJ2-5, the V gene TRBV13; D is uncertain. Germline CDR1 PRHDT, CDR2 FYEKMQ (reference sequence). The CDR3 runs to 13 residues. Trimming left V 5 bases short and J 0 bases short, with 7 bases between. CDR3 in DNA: TGTGCCAGCAGCCTTGGGGACCAAGAGACCCAGTACTTC. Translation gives CASSLGDQETQYF.

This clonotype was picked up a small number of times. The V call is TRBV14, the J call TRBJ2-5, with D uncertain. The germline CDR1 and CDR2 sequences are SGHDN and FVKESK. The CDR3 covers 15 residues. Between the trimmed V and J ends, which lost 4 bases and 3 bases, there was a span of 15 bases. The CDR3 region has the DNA TGTGCCAGCAGCCTAGGGCGGAAAAGGGAAGAGACCCAGTACTTC. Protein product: CASSLGRKREETQYF.

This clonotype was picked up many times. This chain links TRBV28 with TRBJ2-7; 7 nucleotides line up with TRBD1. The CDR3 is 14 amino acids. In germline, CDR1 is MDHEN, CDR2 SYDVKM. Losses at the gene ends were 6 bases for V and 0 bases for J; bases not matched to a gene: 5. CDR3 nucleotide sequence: TGTGCCAGCAGACAGGGGTTGAGCTCCTACGAGCAGTACTTC. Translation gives CASRQGLSSYEQYF.

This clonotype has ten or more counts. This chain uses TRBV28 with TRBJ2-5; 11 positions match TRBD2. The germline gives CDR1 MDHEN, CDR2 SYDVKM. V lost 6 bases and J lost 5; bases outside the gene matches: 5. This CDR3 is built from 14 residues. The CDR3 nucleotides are TGTGCCAGCAGACTAGCGGGAGATGTGGAGACCCAGTACTTC. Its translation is CASRLAGDVETQYF. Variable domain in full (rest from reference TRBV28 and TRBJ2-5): DVKVTQSSRYLVKRTGEKVFLECVQDMDHENMFWYRQDPGLGLRLIYFSYDVKMKEKGDIPEGYSVSREKKERFSLILESASTNQTSMYLCASRLAGDVETQYFGPGTRLLVL.

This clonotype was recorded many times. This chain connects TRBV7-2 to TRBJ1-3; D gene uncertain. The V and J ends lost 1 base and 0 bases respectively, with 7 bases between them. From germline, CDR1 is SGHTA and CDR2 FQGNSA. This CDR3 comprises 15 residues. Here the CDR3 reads CASSLERGSGNTIYF. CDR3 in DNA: TGTGCCAGCAGCTTAGAGCGGGGCTCTGGAAACACCATATATTTT. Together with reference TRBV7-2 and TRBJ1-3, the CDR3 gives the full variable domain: GAGVSQSPSNKVTEKGKDVELRCDPISGHTALYWYRQSLGQGLEFLIYFQGNSAPDKSGLPSDRFSAERTGGSVSTLTIQRTQQEDSAVYLCASSLERGSGNTIYFGEGSWLTVV.

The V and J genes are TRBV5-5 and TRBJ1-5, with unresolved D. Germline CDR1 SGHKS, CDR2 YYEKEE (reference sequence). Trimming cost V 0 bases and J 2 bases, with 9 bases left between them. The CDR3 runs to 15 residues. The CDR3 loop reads CASSLVSGGNQPQHF. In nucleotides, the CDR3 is TGTGCCAGCAGCTTGGTATCTGGGGGCAATCAGCCCCAGCATTTT.

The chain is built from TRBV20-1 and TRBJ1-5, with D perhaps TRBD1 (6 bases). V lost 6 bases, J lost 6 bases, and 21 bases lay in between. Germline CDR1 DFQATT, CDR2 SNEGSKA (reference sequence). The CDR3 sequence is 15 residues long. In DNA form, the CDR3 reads TGCAGTGCAAGGGTCGGGGGGGCGCGGGGTCAGCCCCAGCATTTT. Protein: CSARVGGARGQPQHF.

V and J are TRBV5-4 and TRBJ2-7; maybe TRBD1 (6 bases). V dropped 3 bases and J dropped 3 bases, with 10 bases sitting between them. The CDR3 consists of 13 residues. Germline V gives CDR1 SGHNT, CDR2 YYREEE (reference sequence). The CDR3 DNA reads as TGTGCCAGCAGCTCCCGGGACAACTACGAGCAGTACTTC. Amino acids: CASSSRDNYEQYF.